Shown below are 13 T cell receptor beta chains from a single sample sequenced in a study of T cells expressing NK-cell markers. TCRdb reanalyzed the 5' RACE reads, giving one entry per CDR3 protein sequence and no DNA. The sample's table shows 300,000 to 450,000 distinct CDR3 sequences. The specimen was blood T cells: a sorted CD56 or NKG2C T cell subset, CD4+ or CD8+ T cells, or bulk PBMC T cells (not recorded which). The origin of the receptors is a man aged 18-75 years in good health.

V usage is TRBV28 and J usage is TRBJ2-1; TCRdb calls TRBD1, which cannot be checked without DNA. The CDR3 runs 16 residues. The germline V gene has CDR1 MDHEN and CDR2 SYDVKM. CDR3 protein: CASSASGTGTRNEQFF.

The V and J genes are TRBV6-5 and TRBJ1-4. Germline V gene data show CDR1 as MNHEY and CDR2 as SVGAGI. This CDR3 spans 15 amino acids. The CDR3 sequence is CASSYTGPKGEKLFF.

The chain combines TRBV12-5 with TRBJ1-1; with no DNA, the TCRdb D assignment of TRBD1 cannot be verified. Per germline, CDR1 LGHNT and CDR2 FRNRAP. The CDR3 is 15 residues long. This CDR3 is CASGLLRAGNTEAFF.

The chain uses TRBV29-1 and TRBJ2-3; TCRdb reports TRBD1, a call that lacks DNA to check it against. Germline V gene lookup returns CDR1 SQVTM and CDR2 ANQGSEA. The CDR3 is 13 amino acids. The CDR3 protein is CSVGQGASDTQYF.

The gene calls are TRBV7-2 and TRBJ2-2. The CDR3 covers 18 residues. Per germline, CDR1 SGHTA and CDR2 FQGNSA. The CDR3 region is CASSLASVTRGYTGELFF.

The J gene is TRBJ2-5, the V gene TRBV5-1; TCRdb's D call, TRBD2, is unchecked because there is no DNA. This CDR3 region has 15 residues. The germline V gene has CDR1 SGHRS and CDR2 YFSETQ. CDR3: CASSEGGPQSGTQYF. Combining the CDR3 with reference TRBV5-1 and TRBJ2-5 gives the whole variable domain KAGVTQTPRYLIKTRGQQVTLSCSPISGHRSVSWYQQTPGQGLQFLFEYFSETQRNKGNFPGRFSGRQFSNSRSEMNVSTLELGDSALYLCASSEGGPQSGTQYFGPGTRLLVL.

This CDR3 reads CASSRGGTINQPQHF. The gene calls are TRBV4-1 and TRBJ1-5; TCRdb calls TRBD1, which cannot be checked without DNA. The CDR3 extends over 15 amino acids. Per the germline V gene, CDR1 is MGHRA and CDR2 is YSYEKL.

This chain joins TRBV20-1 and TRBJ1-3. CDR3 length: 14 amino acids. Germline V gene lookup returns CDR1 DFQATT and CDR2 SNEGSKA (reference sequence). CDR3 sequence reads: CSAPVGRSGNTIYF.

The rearrangement links TRBV6-6 to TRBJ2-1; checking the TCRdb D call of TRBD2 is not possible without DNA. CDR1 is MNHNY and CDR2 is SVGAGI in the germline V gene (reference sequence). This CDR3 has 13 amino acids. The CDR3 region is CASSLGRDNEQFF.

The chain combines TRBV7-2 with TRBJ1-5; with no DNA, the TCRdb D assignment of TRBD1 cannot be verified. The CDR3 loop spans 15 amino acids. Germline assignment: CDR1 SGHTA and CDR2 FQGNSA. The CDR3 protein is CASSLAGEGVQPQHF.

The genes are TRBV6-1 and TRBJ2-2; the D call of TRBD1 rests on TCRdb alone, since no DNA is present to check it. CDR3 length equals 14 residues. CDR1 is MNHNS, CDR2 SASEGT, per germline. CDR3 sequence: CASRPGTATWELFF.

This rearrangement joins TRBV19 to TRBJ2-1; TCRdb reports TRBD1, a call that lacks DNA to check it against. Germline CDR1 is LNHDA and CDR2 is SQIVND (reference sequence). The CDR3 sequence is 15 residues long. This chain's CDR3 is CASSQDRLSYNEQFF.

This chain links TRBV5-1 with TRBJ1-6. CDR3 size: 14 residues. Per the germline V gene, CDR1 is SGHRS and CDR2 is YFSETQ. The CDR3 spells CASSLDGSYRVLHF.